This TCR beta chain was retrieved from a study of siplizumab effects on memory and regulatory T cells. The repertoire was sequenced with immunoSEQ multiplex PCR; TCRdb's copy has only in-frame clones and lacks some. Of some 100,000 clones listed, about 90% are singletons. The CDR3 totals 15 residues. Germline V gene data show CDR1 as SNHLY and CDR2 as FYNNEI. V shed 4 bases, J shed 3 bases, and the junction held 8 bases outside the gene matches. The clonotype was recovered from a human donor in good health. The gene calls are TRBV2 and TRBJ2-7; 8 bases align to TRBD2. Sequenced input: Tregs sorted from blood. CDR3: CASSARLAGGYEQYF. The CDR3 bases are TGTGCCAGCAGTGCAAGGCTAGCGGGTGGCTACGAGCAGTACTTC.